Presented here are 19 T cell receptor beta chains from one specimen sequenced in a study of T cells in Graves' hyperthyroidism and ophthalmopathy. RNA transcripts gave rise to amplified TCR beta CDR3 regions. When the TCR CDR3 underwent first-round RT-PCR, the HTBI primer set was used. TCRdb ran MiXCR on the multiplex PCR reads and lists one entry per CDR3 protein. The data show approximately 640,000 distinct CDR3 sequences, with roughly 46% seen just once and about 7% held by the top ten. Sequencing input: peripheral blood or thyroid tissue (not recorded which). The receptors derive from an adult man with Graves' disease, either hyperthyroidism or ophthalmopathy (not recorded which).

The rearrangement links TRBV19 to TRBJ1-1; the match to TRBD1 covers 7 bases. Germline loops: CDR1 LNHDA, CDR2 SQIVND (reference sequence). The CDR3 extends over 15 amino acids. V was clipped by 7 bases and J by 2 bases; unmatched bases: 10. The DNA for the CDR3 is TGTGCCAGTATACCCCCGACAGGGCGCAACACTGAAGCTTTCTTT. Amino acid sequence: CASIPPTGRNTEAFF.

This clonotype has a count of ten or more. V usage is TRBV14 and J usage is TRBJ2-7; D perhaps matches TRBD1 (5 bases). The V gene's germline CDR1 is SGHDN and CDR2 FVKESK. CDR3 length: 13 amino acids. V was clipped by 2 bases and J by 0 bases, with 5 bases between them. The CDR3 DNA sequence: TGTGCCAGCAGCCAACAGGGCTCCTACGAGCAGTACTTC. Protein product: CASSQQGSYEQYF.

V and J are TRBV29-1 and TRBJ1-2; maybe TRBD1 (6 bases). The length of the CDR3 is 12 residues. V was pared by 1 base and J by 6 bases, with 9 bases between. Germline lookup yields CDR1 SQVTM and CDR2 ANQGSEA. The CDR3: CSVEVQGNGYTF. In DNA form, the CDR3 reads TGCAGCGTTGAAGTACAGGGTAATGGCTACACCTTC.

The V gene is TRBV29-1, the J gene TRBJ1-1, with TRBD1 matching over 7 bases. The CDR3 has 13 amino acids. Trimming at V came to 6 bases and at J to 3 bases, leaving 7 bases not matched to a gene. Germline V gives CDR1 SQVTM, CDR2 ANQGSEA. The CDR3 loop reads CSVLTGRDTEAFF. CDR3 coding DNA: TGCAGCGTCCTGACAGGGAGGGACACTGAAGCTTTCTTT.

This clonotype was seen ten or more times. J is TRBJ1-6 and V is TRBV2; D unclear. The germline V and J ends were trimmed by 3 bases and 8 bases, with 8 bases remaining between them. CDR1 and CDR2 (germline): SNHLY, FYNNEI. The length of the CDR3 is 13 residues. The CDR3 region is CASSEAEDSPLHF. The DNA for the CDR3 is TGTGCCAGCAGTGAGGCAGAGGATTCACCCCTCCACTTT.

Concerning this clonotype itself: Lacking the conserved final phenylalanine or tryptophan, this CDR3 likely reflects a read error. The chain is built from TRBV19 and TRBJ1-5; 7 bases are shared with TRBD1. Germline V gene lookup returns CDR1 LNHDA and CDR2 SQIVND (reference sequence). The CDR3 totals 14 residues. Losses at the gene ends were 7 bases for V and 6 bases for J; bases not matched to a gene: 9. The CDR3 region is CASNLQGYSQPQHL. Here the CDR3 DNA reads TGTGCCAGTAACCTACAGGGGTATAGTCAGCCCCAGCATCTT.

This clonotype was observed many times. This chain connects TRBV24-1 to TRBJ1-1, with 7 bases aligning to TRBD1. Germline trimming cut 4 bases from V and 5 bases from J; bases unmatched to any gene: 6. CDR3 length: 14 residues. In germline, CDR1 is KGHDR, CDR2 SFDVKD. CDR3 protein: CATSDADRVTEAFF. In nucleotides, the CDR3 is TGTGCCACCAGTGACGCTGACAGGGTGACTGAAGCTTTCTTT.

This rearrangement joins TRBV2 to TRBJ1-5, with 9 bases matching TRBD1. Losses at the gene ends were 6 bases for V and 2 bases for J; bases not matched to a gene: 8. CDR3 length equals 16 residues. The V gene's germline CDR1 is SNHLY and CDR2 FYNNEI. The CDR3 sequence is CASSTGTGMGNQPQHF. DNA for the CDR3: TGTGCCAGCAGCACCGGGACAGGGATGGGCAATCAGCCCCAGCATTTT.

V and J are TRBV7-9 and TRBJ2-7; TRBD2 matches at 11 bases. J was trimmed by 2 bases and V by 8 bases; bases with no gene match: 8. The CDR3 length is 15 residues. Per the germline V gene, CDR1 is SEHNR and CDR2 is FQNEAQ (reference sequence). CDR3 in amino acids: CASVLTSGAPYEQYF. The CDR3 DNA sequence: TGTGCCAGCGTGCTGACTAGCGGGGCACCCTACGAGCAGTACTTC.

The sample holds one count of this clonotype. The chain is built from TRBV7-8 and TRBJ2-5, with TRBD2 identical over 11 bases. The CDR3 covers 15 residues. Germline loops: CDR1 SGHVS, CDR2 FQNEAQ. The trim removed 11 bases at V and 5 bases at J, leaving 13 bases unmatched. CDR3: CAWSGLAGWGETQYF. The CDR3 DNA reads as TGTGCCTGGAGCGGACTAGCGGGTTGGGGGGAGACCCAGTACTTC.

At least ten counts were recorded for this clonotype. V gene TRBV10-2 combines with J gene TRBJ1-1; D ambiguous. The CDR3 runs to 14 residues. From germline, CDR1 is WSHSY and CDR2 SAAADI. V lost 1 base to trimming and J lost 4 bases, with 10 bases between them. The CDR3 DNA follows: TGCGCCAGCAGTGAGTACGTCGGCAGCACTGAAGCTTTCTTT. Its protein is CASSEYVGSTEAFF.

This clonotype was seen a handful of times. The chain couples TRBV29-1 to TRBJ1-2, with 7 bases aligning to TRBD1. V shed 6 bases and J 4 bases; nucleotides not matched to a gene: 11. Germline V gene lookup returns CDR1 SQVTM and CDR2 ANQGSEA. The CDR3 runs 14 residues. The CDR3 nucleotides read TGCAGCGTCGGGAGGGGGACAGATTCCTATGGCTACACCTTC. Translated: CSVGRGTDSYGYTF.

The chain combines TRBV7-9 with TRBJ1-6; no definite D call. The CDR3 runs 16 residues. V was trimmed by 3 bases and J by 0 bases, leaving 9 bases between them. Germline V gene data show CDR1 as SEHNR and CDR2 as FQNEAQ (reference sequence). The CDR3 loop is CASSFQGSSYNSPLHF. CDR3 nucleotide sequence: TGTGCCAGCAGCTTTCAAGGGAGCTCCTATAATTCACCCCTCCACTTT. The full variable domain, in which reference TRBV7-9 and TRBJ1-6 provide the parts outside the CDR3, is DTGVSQNPRHKITKRGQNVTFRCDPISEHNRLYWYRQTLGQGPEFLTYFQNEAQLEKSRLLSDRFSAERPKGSFSTLEIQRTEQGDSAMYLCASSFQGSSYNSPLHFGNGTRLTVT.

The chain carries TRBV20-1 and TRBJ1-5; D unresolved. Trimming shortened V by 4 bases and J by 9 bases, and 19 bases separated the two germline ends. This CDR3 spans 14 amino acids. From germline, CDR1 is DFQATT and CDR2 SNEGSKA (reference sequence). CDR3: CSAKTLKGRGPQHF. Here the CDR3 DNA reads TGCAGTGCTAAGACACTCAAGGGCAGAGGGCCCCAGCATTTT.

This clonotype has only a few counts. V gene TRBV12-3 or TRBV12-4 combines with J gene TRBJ2-7, with D possibly matching TRBD2 (5 bases). Trimming stripped 6 bases from V and 5 bases from J, with 8 bases between. CDR3 length equals 11 residues. The CDR3 DNA sequence: TGTGCCAGCAGCCGACTAAACGAGCAGTACTTC. This sequence encodes CASSRLNEQYF.

The CDR3 DNA reads as TGTGCCAGCCGGTCGGGACAGGGAGACTCTGGCTATGGCTACACCTTC. Protein sequence: CASRSGQGDSGYGYTF. The rearrangement uses TRBV10-3 and TRBJ1-2; TRBD1 agrees at 9 bases. The ends lost 10 bases at V and 4 bases at J; junction bases unmatched: 16. The CDR3 extends over 16 amino acids. In germline, CDR1 is ENHRY, CDR2 SYGVKD.

V usage is TRBV7-2 and J usage is TRBJ2-3; TRBD2 is a possible D gene (6 bases). The CDR3 has 16 amino acids. The germline gives CDR1 SGHTA, CDR2 FQGNSA. The V gene lost 4 bases and the J gene lost 6 bases, with 20 bases spanning the gap. Here the CDR3 reads CASSSTHSGLSDTQYF. The DNA of the CDR3 is TGTGCCAGCAGCTCCACCCACTCGGGACTTTCGGATACGCAGTATTTT.

In this sample, this clonotype turned up a few times. This chain joins TRBV7-6 and TRBJ1-1, with D possibly being TRBD1 (6 bases). V shed 5 bases and J shed 2 bases, with 15 bases lying between them. Germline values: CDR1 SGHVS, CDR2 FNYEAQ. The length of the CDR3 is 15 residues. CDR3 bases: TGTGCCAGCAGCCCACGCTACAGGGTTAACACTGAAGCTTTCTTT. Translation: CASSPRYRVNTEAFF.

This clonotype was observed at least ten times. This chain connects TRBV11-2 to TRBJ1-6; 8 nucleotides match TRBD1. Germline V lookup: CDR1 SGHAT, CDR2 FQNNGV. The CDR3 totals 12 residues. J gave up 18 bases and V 5 bases, and 9 bases lay outside the gene matches. The CDR3 sequence is CASSRGTGLYHF. CDR3 coding DNA: TGTGCCAGCAGCCGCGGGACAGGCCTTTACCACTTT.